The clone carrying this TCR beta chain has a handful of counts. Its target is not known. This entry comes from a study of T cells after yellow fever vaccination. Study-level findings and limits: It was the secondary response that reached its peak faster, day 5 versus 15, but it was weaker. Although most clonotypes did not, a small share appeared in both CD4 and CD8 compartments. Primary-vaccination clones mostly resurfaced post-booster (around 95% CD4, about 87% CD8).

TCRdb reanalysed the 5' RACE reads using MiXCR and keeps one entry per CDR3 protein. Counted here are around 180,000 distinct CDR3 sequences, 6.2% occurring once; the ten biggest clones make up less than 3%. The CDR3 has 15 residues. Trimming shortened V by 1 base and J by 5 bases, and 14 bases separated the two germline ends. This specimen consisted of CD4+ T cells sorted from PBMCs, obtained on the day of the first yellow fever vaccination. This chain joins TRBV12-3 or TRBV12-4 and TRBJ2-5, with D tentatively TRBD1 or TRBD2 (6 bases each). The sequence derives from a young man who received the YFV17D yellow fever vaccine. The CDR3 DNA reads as TGTGCCAGCAGTTTAGGGGGGGCGGGCCGGGAGACCCAGTACTTC. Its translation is CASSLGGAGRETQYF.